The clone carrying this T cell receptor (beta chain) occurred a few times. This sample was included in a study of beta chain features in type 1 diabetes. As every portion of the isolated RNA was reverse transcribed, the sequencing read expressed TCRB transcripts. Sequenced by immunoSEQ multiplex PCR; TCRdb stores in-frame clones only, minus some. This sample has fewer than 900,000 clones, with 15% to 20% found just once. The sample comprised naive CD4+ T cells from blood. The receptor was isolated from a woman aged 18-35 years in good health.

The CDR3 sequence is CASSLTLKETQYF. In nucleotides, the CDR3 is TGTGCCAGCAGCTTGACTCTCAAAGAGACCCAGTACTTC. The chain has TRBV11-2 and TRBJ2-5, with unresolved D. The germline CDR1 and CDR2 sequences are SGHAT and FQNNGV. The CDR3 consists of 13 residues. The V end lost 3 bases, the J end lost 3 bases, and 8 bases lay between the germline ends.